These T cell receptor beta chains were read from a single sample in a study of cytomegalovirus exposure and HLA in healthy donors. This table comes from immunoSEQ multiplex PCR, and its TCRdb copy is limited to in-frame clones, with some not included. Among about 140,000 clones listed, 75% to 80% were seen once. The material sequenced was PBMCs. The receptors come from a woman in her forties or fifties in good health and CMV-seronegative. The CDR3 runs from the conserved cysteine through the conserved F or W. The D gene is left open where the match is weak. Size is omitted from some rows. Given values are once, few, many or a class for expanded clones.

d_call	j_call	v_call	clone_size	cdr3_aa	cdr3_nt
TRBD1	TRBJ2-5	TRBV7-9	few	CASSPDRGETQYF	TGTGCCAGCAGCCCCGACAGGGGAGAGACCCAGTACTTC
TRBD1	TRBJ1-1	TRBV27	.	CASSFGTGGVGTEAFF	TGTGCCAGCAGTTTTGGGACAGGGGGCGTAGGCACTGAAGCTTTCTTT
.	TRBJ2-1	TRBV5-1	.	CASSLARGGEQFF	TGCGCCAGCAGCTTGGCCCGAGGGGGTGAGCAGTTCTTC
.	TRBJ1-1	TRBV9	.	CASSSPGLMNTEAFF	TGTGCCAGCAGCTCCCCCGGACTGATGAACACTGAAGCTTTCTTT
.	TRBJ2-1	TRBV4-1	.	CASSLGRINEQFF	TGCGCCAGCAGCCTAGGGAGGATAAATGAGCAGTTCTTC
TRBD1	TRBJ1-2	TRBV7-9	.	CASSRDRSGYTF	TGTGCCAGCAGCCGGGACAGGTCCGGCTACACCTTC
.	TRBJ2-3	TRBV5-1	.	CASSFSRATSTDTQYF	TGCGCCAGCAGCTTCAGCAGGGCTACTAGCACAGATACGCAGTATTTT
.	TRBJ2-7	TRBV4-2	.	CASSQAPEGDEQYF	TGTGCCAGCAGCCAAGCCCCGGAGGGCGACGAGCAGTACTTC
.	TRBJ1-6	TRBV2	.	CASRGGLDNSPLHF	TGTGCCAGCAGGGGGGGGTTGGATAATTCACCCCTCCACTTT
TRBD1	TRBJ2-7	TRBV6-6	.	CASSLQGGEQYF	TGTGCCAGCAGCCTACAGGGGGGCGAGCAGTACTTC